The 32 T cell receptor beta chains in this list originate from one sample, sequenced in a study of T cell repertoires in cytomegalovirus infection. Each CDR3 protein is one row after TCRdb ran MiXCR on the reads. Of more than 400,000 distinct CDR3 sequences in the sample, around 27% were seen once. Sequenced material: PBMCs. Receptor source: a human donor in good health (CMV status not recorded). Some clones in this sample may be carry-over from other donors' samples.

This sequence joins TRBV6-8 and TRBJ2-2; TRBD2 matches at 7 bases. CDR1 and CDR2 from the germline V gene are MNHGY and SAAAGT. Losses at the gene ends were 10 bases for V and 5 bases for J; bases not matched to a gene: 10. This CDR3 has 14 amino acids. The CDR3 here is CATDRTSPTGELFF. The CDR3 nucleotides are TGTGCCACCGACCGGACTAGTCCAACCGGGGAGCTGTTTTTT.

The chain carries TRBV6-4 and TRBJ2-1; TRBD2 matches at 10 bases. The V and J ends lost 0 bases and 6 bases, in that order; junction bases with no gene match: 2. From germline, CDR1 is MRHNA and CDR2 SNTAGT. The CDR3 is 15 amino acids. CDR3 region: CASSDSVAGGNEQFF. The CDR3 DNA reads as TGTGCCAGCAGTGACTCAGTAGCGGGAGGCAATGAGCAGTTCTTC.

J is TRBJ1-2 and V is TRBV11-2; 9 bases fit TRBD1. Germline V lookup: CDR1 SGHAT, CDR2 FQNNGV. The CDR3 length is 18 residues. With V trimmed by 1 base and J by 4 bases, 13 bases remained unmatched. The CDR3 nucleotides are TGTGCCAGCAGCTTAGGGACAGGGGTTTTTGATACCCGCTATGGCTACACCTTC. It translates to CASSLGTGVFDTRYGYTF.

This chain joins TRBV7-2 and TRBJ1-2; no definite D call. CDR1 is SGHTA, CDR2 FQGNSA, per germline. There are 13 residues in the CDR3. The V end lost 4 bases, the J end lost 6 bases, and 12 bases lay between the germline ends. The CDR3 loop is CASSWLGGNGYTF. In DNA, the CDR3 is TGTGCCAGCAGCTGGCTTGGCGGGAATGGCTACACCTTC.

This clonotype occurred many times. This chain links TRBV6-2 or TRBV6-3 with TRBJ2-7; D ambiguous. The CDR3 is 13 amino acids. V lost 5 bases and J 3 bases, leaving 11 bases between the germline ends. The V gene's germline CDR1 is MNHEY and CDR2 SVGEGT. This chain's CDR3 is CASSDPVIYEQYV. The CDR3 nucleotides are TGTGCCAGCAGTGACCCGGTTATCTACGAGCAGTACGTC.

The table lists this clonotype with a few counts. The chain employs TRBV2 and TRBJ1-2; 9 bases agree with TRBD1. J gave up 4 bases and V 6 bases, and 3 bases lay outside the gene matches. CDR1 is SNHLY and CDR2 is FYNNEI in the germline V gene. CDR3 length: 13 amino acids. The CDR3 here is CASSGTGSYGYTF. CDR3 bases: TGTGCCAGCAGCGGGACAGGGAGCTATGGCTACACCTTC.

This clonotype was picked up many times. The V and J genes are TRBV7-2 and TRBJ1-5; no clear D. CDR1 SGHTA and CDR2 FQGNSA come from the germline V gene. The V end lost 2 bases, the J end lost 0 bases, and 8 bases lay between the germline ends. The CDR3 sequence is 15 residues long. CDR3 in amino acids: CASSLYSHSNQPQHF. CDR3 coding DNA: TGTGCCAGCAGCTTATACAGTCATAGCAATCAGCCCCAGCATTTT. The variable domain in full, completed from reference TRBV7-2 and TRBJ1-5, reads GAGVSQSPSNKVTEKGKDVELRCDPISGHTALYWYRQSLGQGLEFLIYFQGNSAPDKSGLPSDRFSAERTGGSVSTLTIQRTQQEDSAVYLCASSLYSHSNQPQHFGDGTRLSIL.

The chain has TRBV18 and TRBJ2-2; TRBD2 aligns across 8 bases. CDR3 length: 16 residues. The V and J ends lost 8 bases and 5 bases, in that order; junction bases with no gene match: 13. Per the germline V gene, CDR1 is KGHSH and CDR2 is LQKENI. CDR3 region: CASQDSGLASTGELFF. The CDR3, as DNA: TGTGCCAGCCAGGACAGCGGACTAGCTTCGACCGGGGAGCTGTTTTTT.

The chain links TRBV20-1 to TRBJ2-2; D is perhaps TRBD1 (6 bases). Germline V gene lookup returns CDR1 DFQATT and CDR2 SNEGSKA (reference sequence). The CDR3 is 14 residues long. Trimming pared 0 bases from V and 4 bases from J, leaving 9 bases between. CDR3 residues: CSARETGSTGELFF. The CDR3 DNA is TGCAGTGCTAGAGAGACAGGATCCACCGGGGAGCTGTTTTTT.

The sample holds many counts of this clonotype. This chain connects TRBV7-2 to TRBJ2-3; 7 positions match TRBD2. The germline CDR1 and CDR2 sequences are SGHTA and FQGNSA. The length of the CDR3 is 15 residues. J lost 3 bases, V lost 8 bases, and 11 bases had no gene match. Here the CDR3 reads CASSSGAGITDTQYF. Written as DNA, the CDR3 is TGTGCCAGCTCATCGGGAGCGGGGATAACAGATACGCAGTATTTT.

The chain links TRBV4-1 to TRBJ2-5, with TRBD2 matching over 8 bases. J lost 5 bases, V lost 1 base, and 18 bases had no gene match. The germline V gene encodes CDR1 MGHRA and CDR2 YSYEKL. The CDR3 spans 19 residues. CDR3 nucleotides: TGCGCCAGCAGCCAAGTCTTGGTACCGTATAGCGGGATCGGTGAGACCCAGTACTTC. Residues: CASSQVLVPYSGIGETQYF.

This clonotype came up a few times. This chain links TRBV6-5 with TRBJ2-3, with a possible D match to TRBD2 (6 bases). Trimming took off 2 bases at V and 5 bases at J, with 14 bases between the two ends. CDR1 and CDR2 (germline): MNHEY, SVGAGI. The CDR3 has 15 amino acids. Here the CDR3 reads CASSYGGGERDTQYF. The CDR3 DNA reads TGTGCCAGCAGTTACGGCGGAGGGGAGAGAGATACGCAGTATTTT.

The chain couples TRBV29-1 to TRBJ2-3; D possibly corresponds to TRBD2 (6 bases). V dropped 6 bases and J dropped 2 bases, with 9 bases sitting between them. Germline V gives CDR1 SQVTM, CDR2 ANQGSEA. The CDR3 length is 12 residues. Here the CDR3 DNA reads TGCAGCGTGGGGGGAAACACAGATACGCAGTATTTT. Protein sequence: CSVGGNTDTQYF.

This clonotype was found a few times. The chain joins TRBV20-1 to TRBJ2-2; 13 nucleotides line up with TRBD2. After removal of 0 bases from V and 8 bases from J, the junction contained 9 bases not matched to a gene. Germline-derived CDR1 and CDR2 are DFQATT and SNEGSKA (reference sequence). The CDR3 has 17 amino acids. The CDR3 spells CSARDPLAGGGAGELFF. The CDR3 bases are TGCAGTGCTAGAGATCCACTAGCGGGAGGGGGTGCTGGGGAGCTGTTTTTT.

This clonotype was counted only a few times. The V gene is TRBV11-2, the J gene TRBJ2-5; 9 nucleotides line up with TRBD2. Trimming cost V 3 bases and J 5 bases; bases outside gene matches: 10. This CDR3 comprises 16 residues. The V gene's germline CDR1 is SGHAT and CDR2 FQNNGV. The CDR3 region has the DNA TGTGCCAGCAGCTTCGTTAGCGGGAGTGAGGTTGAGACCCAGTACTTC. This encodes CASSFVSGSEVETQYF.

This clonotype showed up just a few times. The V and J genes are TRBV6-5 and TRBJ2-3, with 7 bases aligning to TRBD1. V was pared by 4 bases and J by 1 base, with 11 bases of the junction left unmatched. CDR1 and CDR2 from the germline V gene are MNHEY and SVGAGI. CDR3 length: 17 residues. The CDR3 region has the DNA TGTGCCAGCAGTTTCGCCGGCGCAGGACAGGGCACAGATACGCAGTATTTT. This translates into CASSFAGAGQGTDTQYF.

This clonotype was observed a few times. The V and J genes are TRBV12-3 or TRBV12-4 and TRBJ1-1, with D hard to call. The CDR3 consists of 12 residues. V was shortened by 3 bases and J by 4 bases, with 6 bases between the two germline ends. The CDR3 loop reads CASSLEFTEAFF. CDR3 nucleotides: TGTGCCAGCAGTTTGGAATTCACTGAAGCTTTCTTT.

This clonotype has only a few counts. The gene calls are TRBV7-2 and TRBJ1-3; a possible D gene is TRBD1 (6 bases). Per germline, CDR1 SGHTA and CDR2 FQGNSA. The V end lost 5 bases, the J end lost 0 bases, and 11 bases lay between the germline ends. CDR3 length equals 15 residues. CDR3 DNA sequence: TGTGCCAGCAGCATGGGGGCGGCCTCTGGAAACACCATATATTTT. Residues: CASSMGAASGNTIYF.

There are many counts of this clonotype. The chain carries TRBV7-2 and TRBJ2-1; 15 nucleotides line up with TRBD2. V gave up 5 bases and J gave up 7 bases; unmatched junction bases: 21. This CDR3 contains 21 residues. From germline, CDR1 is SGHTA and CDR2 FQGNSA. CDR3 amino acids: CASSRHGLAGGATIVGNEQFF. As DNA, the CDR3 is TGTGCCAGCAGCCGCCACGGACTAGCGGGAGGGGCGACTATAGTAGGTAATGAGCAGTTCTTC.

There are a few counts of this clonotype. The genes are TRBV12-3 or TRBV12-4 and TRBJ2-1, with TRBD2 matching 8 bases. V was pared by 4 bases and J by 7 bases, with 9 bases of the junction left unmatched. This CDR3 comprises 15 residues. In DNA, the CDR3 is TGTGCCAGCAGTTCCGACGGGGGGGTTCGGAATGAGCAGTTCTTC. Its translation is CASSSDGGVRNEQFF.

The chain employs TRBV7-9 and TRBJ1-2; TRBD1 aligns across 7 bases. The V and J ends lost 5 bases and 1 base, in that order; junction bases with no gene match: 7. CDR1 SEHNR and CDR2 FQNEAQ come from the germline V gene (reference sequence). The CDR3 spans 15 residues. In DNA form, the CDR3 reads TGTGCCAGCAGCGAGACAGGGATCGTTAACTATGGCTACACCTTC. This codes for CASSETGIVNYGYTF. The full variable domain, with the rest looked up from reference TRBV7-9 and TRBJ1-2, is DTGVSQNPRHKITKRGQNVTFRCDPISEHNRLYWYRQTLGQGPEFLTYFQNEAQLEKSRLLSDRFSAERPKGSFSTLEIQRTEQGDSAMYLCASSETGIVNYGYTFGSGTRLTVV.

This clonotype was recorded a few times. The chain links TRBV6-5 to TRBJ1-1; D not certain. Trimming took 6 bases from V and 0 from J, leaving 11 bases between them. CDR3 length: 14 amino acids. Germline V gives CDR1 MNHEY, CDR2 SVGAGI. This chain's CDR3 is CASRLRTLNTEAFF. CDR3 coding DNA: TGTGCCAGCAGACTCCGGACTCTGAACACTGAAGCTTTCTTT.

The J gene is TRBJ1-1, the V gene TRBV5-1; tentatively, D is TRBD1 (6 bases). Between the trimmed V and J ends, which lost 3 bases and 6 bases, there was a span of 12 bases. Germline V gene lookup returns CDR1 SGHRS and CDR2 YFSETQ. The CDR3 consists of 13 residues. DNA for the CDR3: TGCGCCAGCAGCTCGCGGTCAGGGGCTGAAGCTTTCTTT. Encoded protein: CASSSRSGAEAFF.

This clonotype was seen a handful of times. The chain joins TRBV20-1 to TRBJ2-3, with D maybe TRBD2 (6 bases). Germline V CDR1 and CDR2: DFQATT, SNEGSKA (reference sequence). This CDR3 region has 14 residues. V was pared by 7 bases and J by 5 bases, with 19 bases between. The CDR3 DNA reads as TGCAGTGTCTCTGGAGGGCAGACTATAGATACGCAGTATTTT. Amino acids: CSVSGGQTIDTQYF.

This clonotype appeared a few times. The chain's CDR3 is CASSNGGLIVSTNEKLFF. The CDR3 coding sequence is TGTGCCAGCAGCAACGGGGGGCTCATAGTTTCAACTAATGAAAAACTGTTTTTT. The gene calls are TRBV28 and TRBJ1-4; the D gene is possibly TRBD1 (6 bases). Trimming left V 6 bases short and J 0 bases short, with 20 bases between. The V gene's germline CDR1 is MDHEN and CDR2 SYDVKM. The CDR3 is 18 amino acids.

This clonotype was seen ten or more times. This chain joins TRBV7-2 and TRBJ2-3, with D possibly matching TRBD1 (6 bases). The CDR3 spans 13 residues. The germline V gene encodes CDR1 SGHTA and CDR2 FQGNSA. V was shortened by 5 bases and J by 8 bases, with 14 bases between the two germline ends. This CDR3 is CASSPQGRSTQYF. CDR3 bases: TGTGCCAGCAGCCCACAGGGCCGGAGTACGCAGTATTTT.

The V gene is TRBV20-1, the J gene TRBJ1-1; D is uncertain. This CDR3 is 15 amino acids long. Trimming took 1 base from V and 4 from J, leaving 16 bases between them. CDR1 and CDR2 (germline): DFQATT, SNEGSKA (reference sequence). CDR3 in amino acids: CSARGYPHWGTEAFF. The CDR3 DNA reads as TGCAGTGCTAGAGGGTACCCGCACTGGGGCACTGAAGCTTTCTTT.

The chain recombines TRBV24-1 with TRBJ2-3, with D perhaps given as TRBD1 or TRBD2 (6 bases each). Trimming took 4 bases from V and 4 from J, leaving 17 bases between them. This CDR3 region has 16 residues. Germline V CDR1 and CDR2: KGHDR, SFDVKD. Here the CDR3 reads CATSDPRGRHADTQYF. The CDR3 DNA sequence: TGTGCCACCAGTGACCCAAGGGGGAGGCACGCAGATACGCAGTATTTT.

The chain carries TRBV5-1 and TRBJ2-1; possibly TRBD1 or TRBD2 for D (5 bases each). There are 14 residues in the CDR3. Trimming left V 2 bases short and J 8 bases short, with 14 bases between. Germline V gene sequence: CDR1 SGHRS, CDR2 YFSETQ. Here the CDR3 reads CASSLIRAGDEQFF. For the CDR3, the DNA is TGCGCCAGCAGCTTAATCAGGGCGGGTGATGAGCAGTTCTTC.

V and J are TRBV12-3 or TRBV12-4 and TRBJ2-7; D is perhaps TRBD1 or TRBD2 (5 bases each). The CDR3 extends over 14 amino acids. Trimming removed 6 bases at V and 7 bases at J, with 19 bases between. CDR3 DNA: TGTGCCAGCAGCTCCGGGACCCGGCGTAGGGAGCAGTACTTC. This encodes CASSSGTRRREQYF.

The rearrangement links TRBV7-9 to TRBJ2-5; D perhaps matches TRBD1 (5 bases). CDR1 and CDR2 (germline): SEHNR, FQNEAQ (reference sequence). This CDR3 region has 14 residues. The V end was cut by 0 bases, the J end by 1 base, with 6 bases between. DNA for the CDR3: TGTGCCAGCAGCTTAGCCCAGGGCCAAGAGACCCAGTACTTC. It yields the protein CASSLAQGQETQYF.

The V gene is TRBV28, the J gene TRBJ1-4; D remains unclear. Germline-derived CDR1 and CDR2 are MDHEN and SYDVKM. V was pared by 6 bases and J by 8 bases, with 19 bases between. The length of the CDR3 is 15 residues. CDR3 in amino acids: CASSQQLDQVEKLFF. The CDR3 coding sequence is TGTGCCAGCAGCCAACAGCTGGATCAAGTAGAAAAACTGTTTTTT.